Listed below are T cell receptor beta chains from one sample, sequenced in a study of T cell responses to AZD1222 COVID-19 vaccine. The protocol was immunoSEQ multiplex PCR, while the TCRdb copy is restricted to in-frame clones and leaves out a portion. The repertoire includes 150,000 to 200,000 clones, approximately 86% of them detected once, and 2.6% sits in the top ten. The starting material was peripheral blood, obtained on day 0 of AZD1222 vaccination. The source is an adult in good health. CDR3s leave out the opening cysteine and the closing phenylalanine or tryptophan. Only some rows state a clone size, as once, few, many or a class for expanded clones.

.	TRBV6-6	TRBJ2-3	ASSSRQASLDTQY
.	TRBV27	TRBJ2-7	ASSRLAYSYEQY
.	TRBV19	TRBJ1-2	ASSWGQGNGYT
.	TRBV27	TRBJ2-1	ASSLFMGNEQF
.	TRBV2	TRBJ2-1	ASSGGGRTYNEQF
.	TRBV5-1	TRBJ1-3	ASSRGSGDGNTIY
.	TRBV5-1	TRBJ1-4	ASSSSGRLEKLF
.	TRBV20-1	TRBJ2-4	SAPQGNIQY
.	TRBV6-1	TRBJ2-1	ASSEGTSGNNEQF
.	TRBV7-2	TRBJ2-1	ASSPSAGTSAHEQF
once	TRBV4-2	TRBJ1-1	ASSQGMGTGNTEAF
.	TRBV30	TRBJ1-1	AWSTPQGRTEAF
.	TRBV9	TRBJ2-3	ASSPIPGGTDTQY
.	TRBV28	TRBJ2-7	ASSYTYEGSGEQY
.	TRBV6-5	TRBJ2-6	ASSDTGAGANVPT
.	TRBV18	TRBJ2-7	ASSPETYEQY
.	TRBV6-5	TRBJ2-1	ASSQFYPYNEQF
few	TRBV6-1	TRBJ2-1	ASSEMGLENNEQF
.	TRBV7-8	TRBJ1-1	ASSYRMDVNTEAF